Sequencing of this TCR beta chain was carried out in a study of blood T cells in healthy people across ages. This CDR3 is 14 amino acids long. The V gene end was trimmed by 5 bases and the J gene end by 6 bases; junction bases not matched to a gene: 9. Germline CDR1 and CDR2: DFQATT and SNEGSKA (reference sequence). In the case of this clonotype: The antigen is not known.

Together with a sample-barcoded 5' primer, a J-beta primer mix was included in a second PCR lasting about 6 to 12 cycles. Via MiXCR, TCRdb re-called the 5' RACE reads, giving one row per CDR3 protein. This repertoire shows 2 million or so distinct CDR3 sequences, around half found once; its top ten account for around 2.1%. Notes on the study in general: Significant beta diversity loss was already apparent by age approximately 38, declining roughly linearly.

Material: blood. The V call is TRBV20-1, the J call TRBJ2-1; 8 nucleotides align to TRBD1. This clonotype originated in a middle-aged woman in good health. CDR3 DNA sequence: TGCAGTGCTGACCCGGGACAGGTTATCAATGAGCAGTTCTTC. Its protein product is CSADPGQVINEQFF.